Listed below are T cell receptor beta chains from one sample, sequenced in a study of blood T cell repertoires in COVID-19. This table comes from immunoSEQ multiplex PCR, and its TCRdb copy is limited to in-frame clones, with some not included. The profile covers about 150,000 clones, with 65% to 85% appearing a single time and 3.5% to 4.5% taken by the ten largest. The sample was peripheral blood. The receptors were sampled from a woman at least 80 years old with acute or convalescent COVID-19. Each CDR3 is given with its conserved first and last residue. D genes are given only for firm matches. Clone size is stated in some rows and not others, as once, few, many or a class when expanded.

>TRBV5-8|-|TRBJ2-2|-
CASSLESWELFF
TGTGCCAGCAGCTTGGAATCCTGGGAGCTGTTTTTT
>TRBV9|-|TRBJ2-7|TRBD2
CASSVVPSGSYEQYF
TGTGCCAGCAGCGTAGTACCTAGCGGGAGCTACGAGCAGTACTTC
>TRBV7-2|few|TRBJ2-1|-
CASSQPLRGITNEQFF
TGTGCCAGCAGCCAACCTTTGCGGGGAATCACCAATGAGCAGTTCTTC
>TRBV5-5|-|TRBJ2-3|TRBD2
CASSLGNSGGTDTQYF
TGTGCCAGCAGCTTGGGTAATAGCGGGGGCACAGATACGCAGTATTTT
>TRBV7-2|few|TRBJ1-2|TRBD1
CASRQGNYGYTF
TGTGCCAGTAGACAGGGGAACTATGGCTACACCTTC
>TRBV5-1|-|TRBJ2-7|-
CASSLALGAYSYEQYF
TGCGCCAGCAGCTTGGCCCTAGGAGCCTATTCCTACGAGCAGTACTTC
>TRBV5-4|-|TRBJ2-3|TRBD1
CASSPGQGTQYF
TGTGCCAGCAGCCCGGGACAGGGTACGCAGTATTTT
>TRBV2|-|TRBJ1-1|TRBD1
CASSERRRQGAHGTEAFF
TGTGCCAGCAGTGAAAGACGCCGACAGGGGGCGCATGGGACTGAAGCTTTCTTT
>TRBV20-1|-|TRBJ1-1|-
CSASGGPTEAFF
TGCAGTGCTAGTGGGGGGCCCACTGAAGCTTTCTTT
>TRBV24-1|-|TRBJ2-3|-
CATSDPSTDTQYF
TGTGCCACCAGTGATCCAAGCACAGATACGCAGTATTTT
>TRBV5-1|-|TRBJ1-2|TRBD1
CASSLGDRTFYGYTF
TGCGCCAGCAGCTTGGGGGACAGGACCTTCTATGGCTACACCTTC
>TRBV6-2/TRBV6-3|-|TRBJ1-1|-
CASSPNTGLNTEAFF
TGTGCCAGCAGCCCAAATACAGGGTTGAACACTGAAGCTTTCTTT
>TRBV18|-|TRBJ1-5|TRBD1
CASSPDRTSPQHF
TGTGCCAGCTCACCGGACAGGACATCGCCCCAGCATTTT
>TRBV15|-|TRBJ2-7|-
CATSIRETEQYF
TGTGCCACCAGCATTCGGGAGACCGAGCAGTACTTC
>TRBV9|-|TRBJ1-1|TRBD1
CASSSAGQGITEAFF
TGTGCCAGCAGCAGCGCAGGACAGGGGATCACTGAAGCTTTCTTT
>TRBV7-2|-|TRBJ2-7|-
CASSFSGGPPYEQYF
TGTGCCAGCAGCTTCTCGGGCGGGCCGCCCTACGAGCAGTACTTC
>TRBV30|-|TRBJ1-2|-
CAWFATSYGYTF
TGTGCCTGGTTCGCGACATCGTATGGCTACACCTTC
>TRBV6-2/TRBV6-3|-|TRBJ1-1|TRBD1
CASSYSTYYGTGGPLGTEAFF
TGTGCCAGCAGTTACTCGACGTATTATGGGACAGGGGGTCCCTTGGGCACTGAAGCTTTCTTT
>TRBV9|-|TRBJ1-3|-
CASSVGSGPAFSGNTIYF
TGTGCCAGCAGCGTAGGGTCAGGGCCCGCTTTCTCTGGAAACACCATATATTTT
>TRBV30|-|TRBJ1-5|-
CAWNYGGLQPQHF
TGTGCCTGGAATTACGGGGGGCTCCAGCCCCAGCATTTT
>TRBV24-1|-|TRBJ2-5|TRBD2
CATSASGRDQETQYF
TGTGCCACCAGTGCTAGCGGGAGAGACCAAGAGACCCAGTACTTC
>TRBV6-5|-|TRBJ1-5|TRBD1
CATSGQSFNQPQHF
TGTGCCACCTCGGGACAGTCCTTCAATCAGCCCCAGCATTTT
>TRBV12-3/TRBV12-4|-|TRBJ2-1|-
CASSPGYNEQFF
TGTGCCAGCAGTCCAGGCTACAATGAGCAGTTCTTC